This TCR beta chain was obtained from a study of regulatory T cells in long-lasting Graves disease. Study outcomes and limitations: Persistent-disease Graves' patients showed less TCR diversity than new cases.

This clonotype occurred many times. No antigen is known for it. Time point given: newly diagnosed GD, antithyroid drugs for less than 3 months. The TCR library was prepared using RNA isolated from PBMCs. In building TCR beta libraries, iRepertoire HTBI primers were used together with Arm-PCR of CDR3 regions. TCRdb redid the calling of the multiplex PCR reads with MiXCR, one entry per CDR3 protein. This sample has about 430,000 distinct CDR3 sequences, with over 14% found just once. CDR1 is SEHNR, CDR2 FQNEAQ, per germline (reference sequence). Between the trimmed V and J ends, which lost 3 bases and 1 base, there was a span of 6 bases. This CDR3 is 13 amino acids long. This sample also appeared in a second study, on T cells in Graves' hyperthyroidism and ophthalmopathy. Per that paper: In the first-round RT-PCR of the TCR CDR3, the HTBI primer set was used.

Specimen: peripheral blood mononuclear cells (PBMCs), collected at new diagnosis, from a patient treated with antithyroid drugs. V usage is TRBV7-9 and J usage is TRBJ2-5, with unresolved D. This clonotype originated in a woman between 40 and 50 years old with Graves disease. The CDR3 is CASSLDGQETQYF. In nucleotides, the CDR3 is TGTGCCAGCAGCTTGGACGGCCAAGAGACCCAGTACTTC.